Sequencing of this T cell receptor beta chain was carried out in a study of T cells in localized non-small cell lung cancer. Method: immunoSEQ multiplex PCR; TCRdb's copy keeps in-frame clones and lacks some. The data contain about 79,000 clones, approximately 84% of them seen just once; the ten biggest clones take up around an eighth. Germline V gene data show CDR1 as MNHEY and CDR2 as SMNVEV (reference sequence). With V trimmed by 7 bases and J by 3 bases, 2 bases remained unmatched. This CDR3 spans 13 amino acids. The sequence came from a female donor aged 60 or older with stage I lung adenocarcinoma. Sequencing was performed on peripheral blood, taken before any cancer treatment. The V call is TRBV27, the J call TRBJ1-2, with 10 positions matching TRBD1. CDR3 coding DNA: TGTGCCAGCACAGGACAGGGGGACTATGGCTACACCTTC. Its protein is CASTGQGDYGYTF.